The source of this TCR beta chain is a study of shared clonotypes between healthy human individuals. Study-level points and caveats: Naive subsets generally had larger estimated richness than memory subsets. Compared with clonotypes that all four donors shared, non-shared clonotypes had lower generation probabilities.

From CD4+ cells came CD45RA+ naive and CD45RA-negative memory subsets. A note on this clone: Its specificity is not known.

Running of the assay took place at deep level. This table comes from immunoSEQ multiplex PCR, and its TCRdb copy is limited to in-frame clones, with some not included. The profile covers roughly 1.4 million clones, with about 98.5% appearing a single time and around 0.38% taken by the ten largest. Sequencing was carried out using naive CD4+ T cells sorted from blood. This sample's subset: CD45RA+ positively selected. The TCR comes from a man between 25 and 39 years old in good health.

The CDR3 reads CASSQLAGRSEQYF. In DNA, the CDR3 is TGCGCCAGCAGCCAATTGGCAGGGAGAAGCGAGCAGTACTTC. The chain is built from TRBV4-3 and TRBJ2-7; the D gene could be TRBD1 or TRBD2 (5 bases each). Germline values: CDR1 LGHNA, CDR2 YSLEER. There are 14 residues in the CDR3. Trimming left V 2 bases short and J 6 bases short, with 14 bases between.